The next 7 T cell receptor beta chains were all read from a single sample in a study of blood T cells in healthy people across ages. Together with a sample-barcoded 5' primer, a J-beta primer mix was included in a second PCR lasting 7 to 11 cycles. TCRdb redid the calling of the 5' RACE reads with MiXCR, one entry per CDR3 protein. The data hold some 1.4 million distinct CDR3 sequences, with around 39% observed a single time. Sequencing was carried out using blood. The receptors were gathered from a woman in her late teens or twenties in good health.

The chain carries TRBV20-1 and TRBJ2-7; TRBD2 matches at 9 bases. The CDR3 runs to 12 residues. The junction had 6 bases not matched to a gene; V was cut back by 5 bases and J by 7 bases. In germline, CDR1 is DFQATT, CDR2 SNEGSKA (reference sequence). In DNA form, the CDR3 reads TGCAGTGCTGGCGGGGGGGCGGATGAGCAGTACTTC. This sequence encodes CSAGGGADEQYF.

The chain couples TRBV20-1 to TRBJ1-5; no clear D. The CDR3 length is 15 residues. V dropped 5 bases and J dropped 0 bases, with 14 bases sitting between them. CDR1 is DFQATT and CDR2 is SNEGSKA in the germline V gene (reference sequence). The CDR3 DNA reads as TGCAGTGCTTCCGCGGCAGGCTCTAGCAATCAGCCCCAGCATTTT. Encoded protein: CSASAAGSSNQPQHF.

This clonotype was found many times. The chain has TRBV6-5 and TRBJ2-7; 9 nucleotides match TRBD1. Germline CDR1 reads MNHEY; CDR2 reads SVGAGI. The CDR3 loop spans 14 amino acids. After removal of 6 bases from V and 7 bases from J, the junction contained 10 bases not matched to a gene. The CDR3 DNA follows: TGTGCCAGCAGCCGCGGACAGGGGCAGAGTGAGCAGTACTTC. This gives the protein CASSRGQGQSEQYF.

The chain uses TRBV5-1 and TRBJ1-2, with D maybe TRBD1 (6 bases). Germline values: CDR1 SGHRS, CDR2 YFSETQ. V was pared by 5 bases and J by 5 bases, with 19 bases between. The CDR3 is made up of 15 amino acids. This chain's CDR3 is CASRPEGHPVYGYTF. The CDR3 nucleotides read TGCGCCAGCAGGCCAGAGGGACATCCGGTATATGGCTACACCTTC.

Turning to this clonotype: A much larger clone lies a single base off, so this may be a read error. The genes are TRBV5-1 and TRBJ2-1; weak D call: TRBD1 (6 bases). Germline V gives CDR1 SGHRS, CDR2 YFSETQ. The CDR3 length is 14 residues. The CDR3 coding sequence is TGCGCCAGCAGTGACAGGAGCTCCTGCAATGAGCAGTTCTTC. This sequence encodes CASSDRSSCNEQFF.

CDR3 sequence reads: CASSGAGPSTPRYF. CDR3 in DNA: TGTGCCAGCAGCGGGGCGGGGCCTAGCACCCCTCGGTATTTT. The genes are TRBV5-6 and TRBJ2-3; tentative D call: TRBD2 (6 bases). Trimming took off 4 bases at V and 14 bases at J, with 23 bases between the two ends. CDR1 and CDR2 from the germline V gene are SGHDT and YYEEEE. The CDR3 runs to 14 residues.

This clonotype was detected only a few times. CDR3 bases: TGTGCCAGCAGGCGAGACAGGGAAGGGAGCAATCAGCCCCAGCATTTT. Protein product: CASRRDREGSNQPQHF. The rearrangement uses TRBV12-3 or TRBV12-4 and TRBJ1-5, with 7 bases identical to TRBD1. The V segment lost 6 bases and the J segment 1 base; nucleotides outside the gene matches: 9. The CDR3 has 16 residues.